This is a list of T cell receptor beta chains from one sample in a study of cytomegalovirus exposure and HLA in healthy donors. Produced via immunoSEQ multiplex PCR; TCRdb's table is partial and in-frame only. The data show 55,000 to 65,000 clones, around 84% seen once. Sequencing was carried out using PBMCs. These receptors were collected from a male donor in good health and CMV-seronegative. Both conserved end residues are part of each CDR3. Fields, in order: D gene, clone size, V gene, J gene, CDR3 DNA, CDR3 protein. D genes are given only for firm matches. A clone size is listed for some rows: how often the clone was seen (once, few, many), or a class if it is expanded.

TRBD1	NA	TRBV19	TRBJ1-1	TGTGCCAGTAGTTTGGCAGGGGGCGCAACTGAAGCTTTCTTT	CASSLAGGATEAFF
NA	once	TRBV10-3	TRBJ2-7	TGTGCCATCAGTGAAAGGGGTGTCTACGAGCAGTACTTC	CAISERGVYEQYF
TRBD2	NA	TRBV7-7	TRBJ2-1	TGTGCCAGCAGCGCCGGGACTAGCGAGGGCTACAATGAGCAGTTCTTC	CASSAGTSEGYNEQFF
TRBD1	once	TRBV10-3	TRBJ1-1	TGTGCCATCAGTGATTCAGGGGGGAACACTGAAGCTTTCTTT	CAISDSGGNTEAFF
NA	NA	TRBV30	TRBJ2-7	TGTGCCTGGAGCAGGGCCAGCTCCTACGAGCAGTACTTC	CAWSRASSYEQYF
NA	NA	TRBV30	TRBJ1-6	TGTGCCTGGAATGGGGCGAGTAGGTCACCCCTCCACTTT	CAWNGASRSPLHF
TRBD1	few	TRBV4-3	TRBJ1-1	TGCGCCAGCAGCCAGGCTGACAGGGGGCGGACTGAAGCTTTCTTT	CASSQADRGRTEAFF
NA	NA	TRBV6-1	TRBJ2-7	TGTGCCAGCAGTACTACTAGTCCCGAGCAGTACTTC	CASSTTSPEQYF
TRBD1	NA	TRBV7-6	TRBJ2-2	TGTGCCGGCAGCTGGGAGGTCAGGACAGGGCACACCGGGGAGCTGTTTTTT	CAGSWEVRTGHTGELFF
TRBD1	NA	TRBV5-1	TRBJ2-3	TGCGCCAGCCGTCCCCAGTGGCAGGGGGCCTTCACAGATACGCAGTATTTT	CASRPQWQGAFTDTQYF
TRBD2	few	TRBV9	TRBJ2-3	TGTGCCAGCAGCTATGGACTAGCCCAAGATACGCAGTATTTT	CASSYGLAQDTQYF
TRBD2	NA	TRBV18	TRBJ2-1	TGTGCCAGCTCACAGGGAGCGGGGGAGTACAATGAGCAGTTCTTC	CASSQGAGEYNEQFF
NA	NA	TRBV4-3	TRBJ1-2	TGCGCCAGCAGCCCAAACCGGGAGGATAACTATGGCTACACCTTC	CASSPNREDNYGYTF
TRBD2	once	TRBV29-1	TRBJ2-1	TGCAGCTCGAGCGGGGGGTTTTCCTACAATGAGCAGTTCTTC	CSSSGGFSYNEQFF
NA	NA	TRBV6-5	TRBJ1-1	TGTGCCAGCAGTTACTCTTGGCAGGGAATCACTGAAGCTTTCTTT	CASSYSWQGITEAFF
TRBD1	NA	TRBV5-1	TRBJ1-1	TGCGCCAGCCAAGGGACAGGGGGCGCAGGAACTGAAGCTTTCTTT	CASQGTGGAGTEAFF
NA	NA	TRBV28	TRBJ2-7	TGTGCCAGCAGTTCACCCGGGACAACAACCTACGAGCAGTACTTC	CASSSPGTTTYEQYF
NA	NA	TRBV19	TRBJ1-1	TGTGCCAGTAGTCCTGTGAGGGACACTGAAGCTTTCTTT	CASSPVRDTEAFF
TRBD1	once	TRBV4-2	TRBJ1-1	TGTGCCAGCAGCCATCTCGACAGGGGGCTGGAGAACACTGAAGCTTTCTTT	CASSHLDRGLENTEAFF
TRBD1	NA	TRBV5-1	TRBJ2-7	TGCGCCAGCAGCCCTTTAATGACAGGGATTTACGAGCAGTACTTC	CASSPLMTGIYEQYF
NA	few	TRBV6-4	TRBJ1-2	TGTGCCAGCAGTGCCCTAGCCGGGTCTAACTATGGCTACACCTTC	CASSALAGSNYGYTF
TRBD1	NA	TRBV6-1	TRBJ1-2	TGTGCCAGCAGTGGTAGACAGGGGGCTCGGGGAATTAACTATGGCTACACCTTC	CASSGRQGARGINYGYTF
TRBD1	NA	TRBV5-8	TRBJ2-3	TGTGCCAGCAGCCCGGGGACAGGGCCAGATACGCAGTATTTT	CASSPGTGPDTQYF
NA	NA	TRBV19	TRBJ1-2	TGTGCCAGTACAAAAGGGGTCTATGGCTACACCTTC	CASTKGVYGYTF
TRBD2	few	TRBV30	TRBJ2-3	TGTGCCTGGAAAACGGGACTAGCGGGGGGGGATACGCAGTATTTT	CAWKTGLAGGDTQYF
NA	NA	TRBV9	TRBJ1-2	TGTGCCAGCAGCGTAGACAGACCCAACTATGGCTACACCTTC	CASSVDRPNYGYTF
NA	NA	TRBV30	TRBJ1-2	TGTGCCTGGAGCGAGGAGCTGCCCTATGGCTACACCTTC	CAWSEELPYGYTF
NA	NA	TRBV9	TRBJ2-7	TGTGCCAGCAGCGTAGAGGCGGGATACGAGCAGTACTTC	CASSVEAGYEQYF
NA	NA	TRBV27	TRBJ2-3	TGTGCCAGCAGTACGTACTTTATCGGGGGAGGCACAGATACGCAGTATTTT	CASSTYFIGGGTDTQYF
TRBD1	NA	TRBV5-3	TRBJ1-1	TGTGCCAGAAGTTCCACAGGGAGAGGGGGCTCCATGAACACTGAAGCTTTCTTT	CARSSTGRGGSMNTEAFF
TRBD1	NA	TRBV9	TRBJ2-5	TGTGCCAGCAGCGTAGAGGGGACAGGGGCCGGGGAGACCCAGTACTTC	CASSVEGTGAGETQYF
TRBD1	NA	TRBV4-1	TRBJ1-1	TGCGCCAGCAGCCAAGCGGGACAGATGAACACTGAAGCTTTCTTT	CASSQAGQMNTEAFF
TRBD1	NA	TRBV5-1	TRBJ1-1	TGCGCCAGCAGCTTGGGGGGGACAGTGGATCTGTACACTGAAGCTTTCTTT	CASSLGGTVDLYTEAFF
NA	NA	TRBV5-1	TRBJ1-1	TGCGCCAGCAGCTTGGCGCCGGGGACTGAAGCTTTCTTT	CASSLAPGTEAFF
NA	NA	TRBV7-2	TRBJ1-1	TGTGCCAGCAGCCCTGCGGCGGGGGGCAGGACTGAAGCTTTCTTT	CASSPAAGGRTEAFF
TRBD1	NA	TRBV11-3	TRBJ2-7	TGTGCCAGCAGCCCCGGGACAGGGAGTTACGAGCAGTACTTC	CASSPGTGSYEQYF
NA	once	TRBV19	TRBJ1-2	TGTGCCAGTAGTATAGATAAAACAGGGATGGGTTCTGGCTACACCTTC	CASSIDKTGMGSGYTF
NA	NA	TRBV12-5	TRBJ1-3	TGTGCTAGTGGTTTGGTACTTGAAAAGCCGATGGACACCATATATTTT	CASGLVLEKPMDTIYF
TRBD2	NA	TRBV29-1	TRBJ2-3	TGCAGCGTTGTATATGCGACCCTAGCGGAAGACACAGATACGCAGTATTTT	CSVVYATLAEDTDTQYF
NA	NA	TRBV19	TRBJ1-5	TGTGCCAGTAGTCCTCCCACGGGGGGCAATCAGCCCCAGCATTTT	CASSPPTGGNQPQHF
TRBD1	NA	TRBV4-3	TRBJ1-6	TGCGCCAGCAGCCAAGGTCGACAGGGGGTTTCACCCCTCCACTTT	CASSQGRQGVSPLHF
TRBD2	few	TRBV7-2	TRBJ2-5	TGTGCCAGCAGCTTAAGTCGGGGAGGGGAGACCCAGTACTTC	CASSLSRGGETQYF
NA	NA	TRBV7-9	TRBJ1-2	TGTGCCAGCAGCCCGGACAGTAACTATGGCTACACCTTC	CASSPDSNYGYTF
NA	NA	TRBV27	TRBJ2-7	TGTGCCAGCAGTGGGTCCAGGGGTCGTCGACCGTACGAGCAGTACTTC	CASSGSRGRRPYEQYF
NA	NA	TRBV27	TRBJ1-1	TGTGCCAGCAGTTTGTTCAGGGGGAACACTGAAGCTTTCTTT	CASSLFRGNTEAFF
TRBD1	NA	TRBV30	TRBJ1-1	TGTGCCTGGAGTGGTGACAGGGGGAAGAAACAGGACACTGAAGCTTTCTTT	CAWSGDRGKKQDTEAFF
NA	NA	TRBV2	TRBJ2-7	TGTGCCAGCAGTGAGAGCGTTATCGCCAGGGGAAGCTCCTACGAGCAGTACTTC	CASSESVIARGSSYEQYF
NA	NA	TRBV5-4	TRBJ2-5	TGTGCCAGCAGCTTATATGGAGACGAGACCCAGTACTTC	CASSLYGDETQYF
NA	NA	TRBV19	TRBJ2-1	TGTGCCAGTAGTATCCGAGGGAATGAGCAGTTCTTC	CASSIRGNEQFF
TRBD1	NA	TRBV2	TRBJ1-2	TGTGCCAGCAGTGAAAGTAGGGGACAGGGCAGGAACTATGGCTACACCTTC	CASSESRGQGRNYGYTF
NA	NA	TRBV19	TRBJ1-1	TGTGCCAGTAGTATCGCCCACAGAATAAACACTGAAGCTTTCTTT	CASSIAHRINTEAFF
TRBD1	NA	TRBV5-1	TRBJ2-1	TGCGCCAGCAGCTTGAGGACAGGGGTCAATGAGCAGTTCTTC	CASSLRTGVNEQFF
NA	few	TRBV25-1	TRBJ1-1	TGTGCCAGCAGTGAGGGCCCTGCGAACACTGAAGCTTTCTTT	CASSEGPANTEAFF
NA	NA	TRBV2	TRBJ2-5	TGTGCCAGCAGCCCGCGCGGTAGCGGAGTACAAGAGACCCAGTACTTC	CASSPRGSGVQETQYF
TRBD2	few	TRBV6-5	TRBJ2-3	TGTGCCAGCAGTTACGCTAGCGGGGGCACAGATACGCAGTATTTT	CASSYASGGTDTQYF
NA	NA	TRBV7-9	TRBJ1-5	TGTGCCAGCAGCGCCGTCTCAGGGAAACAGCCCCAGCATTTT	CASSAVSGKQPQHF
NA	few	TRBV14	TRBJ1-2	TGTGCCAGCAGCCAGGGTGGCGTCCTACTATATGGCTACACCTTC	CASSQGGVLLYGYTF
TRBD2	NA	TRBV9	TRBJ2-2	TGTGCCAGCAGCGTAGGGCGGGGGGGGCGGCTCACCGGGGAGCTGTTTTTT	CASSVGRGGRLTGELFF